This T cell receptor beta chain emerged from a study of T cells in Graves' hyperthyroidism and ophthalmopathy. Study-level results: A model of 13 V-J features distinguished ophthalmopathy from stable hyperthyroidism.

This clonotype has ten or more counts. Its antigen is currently unknown. The V segment lost 3 bases and the J segment 5 bases; nucleotides outside the gene matches: 11. Germline values: CDR1 SEHNR, CDR2 FQNEAQ (reference sequence). The CDR3 loop spans 17 amino acids. Amplification of TCR beta CDR3 regions was performed using RNA transcripts as template. A set of HTBI primers served as the primers for a first-round RT-PCR of the TCR CDR3. Using its own MiXCR run on the multiplex PCR reads, TCRdb lists one record per CDR3 protein. This sample has just under 750,000 distinct CDR3 sequences, with approximately 40% found just once.

V gene TRBV7-9 combines with J gene TRBJ2-5; 11 nucleotides agree with TRBD2. This receptor was taken from a woman aged 40 to 50 with Graves' hyperthyroidism. Sequencing used blood. CDR3: CASSFLLGLAVRETQYF. The CDR3 coding sequence is TGTGCCAGCAGCTTTTTGTTGGGACTAGCGGTTCGGGAGACCCAGTACTTC.